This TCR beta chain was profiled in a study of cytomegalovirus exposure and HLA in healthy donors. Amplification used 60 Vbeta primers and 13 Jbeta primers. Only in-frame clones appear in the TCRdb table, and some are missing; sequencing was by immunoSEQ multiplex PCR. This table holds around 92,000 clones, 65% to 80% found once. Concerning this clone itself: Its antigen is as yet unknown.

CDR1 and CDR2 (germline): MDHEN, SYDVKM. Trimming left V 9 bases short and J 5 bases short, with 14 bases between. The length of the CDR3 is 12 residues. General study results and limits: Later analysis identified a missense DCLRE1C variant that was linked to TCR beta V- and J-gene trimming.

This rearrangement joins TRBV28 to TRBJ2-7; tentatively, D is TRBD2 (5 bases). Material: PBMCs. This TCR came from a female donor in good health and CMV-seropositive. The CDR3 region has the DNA TGTGCCAGTGGCGGGCCGCCCGACGAGCAGTACTTC. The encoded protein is CASGGPPDEQYF.